This is a list of T cell receptor beta chains from one sample in a study of T cell repertoires in cytomegalovirus infection. What these receptors recognize is not known. From the reads, TCRdb called clonotypes with MiXCR, one entry per CDR3 protein. The data show under 450,000 distinct CDR3 sequences, with about 32% seen just once and approximately 15% held by the top ten. The starting material was cultured PBMCs, obtained from culture after CMV antigen stimulation. The source of these receptors is a human donor in good health (CMV status not recorded). Some clones in this sample may be carry-over from other donors' samples. The conserved cysteine and the conserved F or W are not part of the CDR3 here. Fields, in order: V gene, clone size, D gene, J gene, CDR3 protein. The D gene is left open where the match is weak. Not all rows give a size; the values are once, few, many and, for expanded clones, a class.

v_call: TRBV7-6; clone_size: few; d_call: NA; j_call: TRBJ1-1; cdr3_aa: ASRPGHTNTEAF
v_call: TRBV7-2; clone_size: NA; d_call: NA; j_call: TRBJ2-5; cdr3_aa: ASSPVGSGWGETQY
v_call: TRBV9; clone_size: NA; d_call: NA; j_call: TRBJ2-1; cdr3_aa: ASSVFLYNEQF
v_call: TRBV11-2; clone_size: few; d_call: NA; j_call: TRBJ1-2; cdr3_aa: ASSFTGSSWYGYT
v_call: TRBV27; clone_size: NA; d_call: TRBD1; j_call: TRBJ1-5; cdr3_aa: ASSATGSLHQPQH
v_call: TRBV27; clone_size: NA; d_call: TRBD1; j_call: TRBJ1-4; cdr3_aa: ASRRGRMGREKLF
v_call: TRBV6-8; clone_size: NA; d_call: TRBD2; j_call: TRBJ2-1; cdr3_aa: ASSLGLAGGNSI
v_call: TRBV7-8; clone_size: few; d_call: NA; j_call: TRBJ1-1; cdr3_aa: ASSPRPPGTTEAF
v_call: TRBV10-3; clone_size: few; d_call: TRBD2; j_call: TRBJ2-1; cdr3_aa: AISLGLAGVGSYNEQF
v_call: TRBV18; clone_size: NA; d_call: TRBD2; j_call: TRBJ2-3; cdr3_aa: ASSPGTSGSGTDTQY
v_call: TRBV11-2; clone_size: NA; d_call: NA; j_call: TRBJ1-3; cdr3_aa: ASSPYAGNTIY
v_call: TRBV7-2; clone_size: NA; d_call: NA; j_call: TRBJ1-5; cdr3_aa: ASSSDRKENQPQH
v_call: TRBV24-1; clone_size: NA; d_call: NA; j_call: TRBJ1-1; cdr3_aa: ATSDAGPANTEAF
v_call: TRBV4-1; clone_size: few; d_call: NA; j_call: TRBJ2-3; cdr3_aa: ASSRDTDTQY
v_call: TRBV7-6; clone_size: few; d_call: NA; j_call: TRBJ2-5; cdr3_aa: ASTITGNEEY
v_call: TRBV12-3/TRBV12-4; clone_size: NA; d_call: TRBD1; j_call: TRBJ1-2; cdr3_aa: ASSPTGGAGYGYT
v_call: TRBV27; clone_size: NA; d_call: TRBD1; j_call: TRBJ1-1; cdr3_aa: ASSFLKGQGGEAF
v_call: TRBV7-2; clone_size: many; d_call: NA; j_call: TRBJ1-2; cdr3_aa: ASSLGQSGATNYGYT
v_call: TRBV9; clone_size: many; d_call: TRBD2; j_call: TRBJ2-3; cdr3_aa: ASSVDPSGRLTDTQY
v_call: TRBV29-1; clone_size: NA; d_call: NA; j_call: TRBJ2-6; cdr3_aa: SVGEQWASGANVLT
v_call: TRBV19; clone_size: NA; d_call: TRBD1; j_call: TRBJ1-1; cdr3_aa: ASSAPGTGNTEAF
v_call: TRBV12-3/TRBV12-4; clone_size: NA; d_call: NA; j_call: TRBJ1-5; cdr3_aa: ASSLPGTHQPQH
v_call: TRBV7-9; clone_size: NA; d_call: TRBD2; j_call: TRBJ2-1; cdr3_aa: ASSAYGTSGTDEQF
v_call: TRBV10-3; clone_size: NA; d_call: TRBD2; j_call: TRBJ2-1; cdr3_aa: AISESASGSRDEQF
v_call: TRBV19; clone_size: NA; d_call: TRBD1; j_call: TRBJ1-1; cdr3_aa: ASSWAPGQGWTEAF
v_call: TRBV6-8; clone_size: NA; d_call: TRBD2; j_call: TRBJ2-1; cdr3_aa: ASTPRGGSEQF
v_call: TRBV28; clone_size: few; d_call: TRBD1; j_call: TRBJ2-7; cdr3_aa: ASSSPRQGSYEQY
v_call: TRBV9; clone_size: many; d_call: NA; j_call: TRBJ2-5; cdr3_aa: ASSVETRDAETQY
v_call: TRBV12-3/TRBV12-4; clone_size: few; d_call: NA; j_call: TRBJ1-5; cdr3_aa: ASSWGANQPQH
v_call: TRBV7-8; clone_size: many; d_call: TRBD2; j_call: TRBJ2-3; cdr3_aa: ASSKRTSGRSDTQY
v_call: TRBV20-1; clone_size: few; d_call: NA; j_call: TRBJ1-1; cdr3_aa: SARDPGGVNTEAF
v_call: TRBV4-1; clone_size: NA; d_call: TRBD1; j_call: TRBJ2-7; cdr3_aa: ASSQGYLGQSSYEQY
v_call: TRBV19; clone_size: NA; d_call: TRBD2; j_call: TRBJ2-1; cdr3_aa: ASMGLAAGNEQF
v_call: TRBV12-3/TRBV12-4; clone_size: NA; d_call: NA; j_call: TRBJ1-3; cdr3_aa: AGSLLPVTIY
v_call: TRBV30; clone_size: NA; d_call: NA; j_call: TRBJ2-3; cdr3_aa: AWSPKGGRTDTQY
v_call: TRBV4-2; clone_size: NA; d_call: NA; j_call: TRBJ2-4; cdr3_aa: ASSQVGQGLNIQY
v_call: TRBV7-2; clone_size: many; d_call: NA; j_call: TRBJ2-1; cdr3_aa: ASSHQTGANEQF
v_call: TRBV12-3/TRBV12-4; clone_size: NA; d_call: NA; j_call: TRBJ1-5; cdr3_aa: ASSLGGWYPNQPQH
v_call: TRBV12-3/TRBV12-4; clone_size: NA; d_call: TRBD1; j_call: TRBJ2-7; cdr3_aa: ASSLPTGAFYEQY
v_call: TRBV6-5; clone_size: few; d_call: NA; j_call: TRBJ1-2; cdr3_aa: ASSYSGGAGYT
v_call: TRBV5-5; clone_size: many; d_call: NA; j_call: TRBJ1-4; cdr3_aa: ASSLQVGGMEKLF
v_call: TRBV29-1; clone_size: NA; d_call: NA; j_call: TRBJ2-3; cdr3_aa: SVAGTNSPDTQY
v_call: TRBV10-2; clone_size: few; d_call: NA; j_call: TRBJ1-2; cdr3_aa: ASSESLGHGYT
v_call: TRBV6-5; clone_size: NA; d_call: TRBD1; j_call: TRBJ1-2; cdr3_aa: ASSRVGLGGGDYGYT
v_call: TRBV12-3/TRBV12-4; clone_size: NA; d_call: NA; j_call: TRBJ1-1; cdr3_aa: ASSLIAALRSEAF
v_call: TRBV10-3; clone_size: NA; d_call: NA; j_call: TRBJ1-2; cdr3_aa: AISITGLAMDGYT
v_call: TRBV6-5; clone_size: NA; d_call: TRBD2; j_call: TRBJ2-3; cdr3_aa: ASKKGLAGYTDTQY
v_call: TRBV28; clone_size: NA; d_call: NA; j_call: TRBJ1-1; cdr3_aa: ASTFMGQTEAF
v_call: TRBV7-2; clone_size: few; d_call: TRBD1; j_call: TRBJ2-7; cdr3_aa: ASSLAGTGSTYEQY
v_call: TRBV7-3; clone_size: NA; d_call: NA; j_call: TRBJ1-2; cdr3_aa: ASSLGGRGLPRFGYT
v_call: TRBV18; clone_size: many; d_call: NA; j_call: TRBJ2-5; cdr3_aa: ASSPGETQY
v_call: TRBV11-2; clone_size: NA; d_call: NA; j_call: TRBJ2-2; cdr3_aa: ASQNRANTGELF
v_call: TRBV7-2; clone_size: many; d_call: TRBD1; j_call: TRBJ2-5; cdr3_aa: ASSPGTVPGETQY
v_call: TRBV30; clone_size: few; d_call: TRBD1; j_call: TRBJ1-1; cdr3_aa: AWNTPGRQGGTEAF
v_call: TRBV12-3/TRBV12-4; clone_size: few; d_call: TRBD2; j_call: TRBJ2-2; cdr3_aa: ASSLGPRGTSNTGELF
v_call: TRBV4-1; clone_size: few; d_call: NA; j_call: TRBJ2-1; cdr3_aa: ASSQPLGQREEF
v_call: TRBV9; clone_size: NA; d_call: TRBD1; j_call: TRBJ1-1; cdr3_aa: ASSVEDRLRDTEAF